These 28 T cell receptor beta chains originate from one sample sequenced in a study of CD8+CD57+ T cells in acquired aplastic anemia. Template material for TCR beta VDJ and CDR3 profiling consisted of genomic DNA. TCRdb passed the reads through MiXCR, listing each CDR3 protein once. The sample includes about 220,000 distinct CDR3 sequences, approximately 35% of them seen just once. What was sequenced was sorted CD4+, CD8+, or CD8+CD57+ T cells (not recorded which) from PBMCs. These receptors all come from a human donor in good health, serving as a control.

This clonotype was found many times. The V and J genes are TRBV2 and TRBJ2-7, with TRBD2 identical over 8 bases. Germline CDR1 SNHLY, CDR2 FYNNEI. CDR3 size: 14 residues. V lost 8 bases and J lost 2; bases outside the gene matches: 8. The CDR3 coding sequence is TGTGCCAGCCTCCCGGGACTAGATCCCTACGAGCAGTACTTC. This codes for CASLPGLDPYEQYF.

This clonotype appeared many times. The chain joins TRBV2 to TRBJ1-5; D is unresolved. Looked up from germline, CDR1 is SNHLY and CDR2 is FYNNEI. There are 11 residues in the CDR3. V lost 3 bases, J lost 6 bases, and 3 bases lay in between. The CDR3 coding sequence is TGTGCCAGCAGTGATGGTCAGCCCCAGCATTTT. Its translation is CASSDGQPQHF.

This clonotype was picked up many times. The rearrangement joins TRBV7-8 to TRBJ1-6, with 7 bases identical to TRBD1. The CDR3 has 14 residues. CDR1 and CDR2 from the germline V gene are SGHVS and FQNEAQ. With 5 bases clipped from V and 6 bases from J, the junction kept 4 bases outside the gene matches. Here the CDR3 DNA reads TGTGCCAGCAGCGAGACAGGGTTTAATTCACCCCTCCACTTT. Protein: CASSETGFNSPLHF.

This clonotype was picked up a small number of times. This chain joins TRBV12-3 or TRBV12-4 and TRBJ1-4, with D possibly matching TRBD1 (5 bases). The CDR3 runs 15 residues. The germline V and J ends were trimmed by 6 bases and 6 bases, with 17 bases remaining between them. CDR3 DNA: TGTGCCAGCAGGCCTTCGGGGGTGGTTGATGAAAAACTGTTTTTT. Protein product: CASRPSGVVDEKLFF.

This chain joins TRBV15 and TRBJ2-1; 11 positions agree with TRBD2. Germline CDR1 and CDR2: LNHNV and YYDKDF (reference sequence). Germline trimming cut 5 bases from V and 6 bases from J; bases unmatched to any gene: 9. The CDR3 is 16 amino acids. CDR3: CATSLRTSGSTNEQFF. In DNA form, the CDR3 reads TGTGCCACCAGCCTCAGAACTAGCGGGAGCACCAATGAGCAGTTCTTC.

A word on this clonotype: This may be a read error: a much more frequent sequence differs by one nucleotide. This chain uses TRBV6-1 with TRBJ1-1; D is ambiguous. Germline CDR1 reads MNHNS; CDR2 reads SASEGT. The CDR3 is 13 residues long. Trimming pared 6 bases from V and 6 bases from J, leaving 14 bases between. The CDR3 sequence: CASRLYSGAEAFF. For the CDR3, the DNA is TGTGCCAGCAGGCTATACAGTGGCGCTGAAGCTTTCTTT.

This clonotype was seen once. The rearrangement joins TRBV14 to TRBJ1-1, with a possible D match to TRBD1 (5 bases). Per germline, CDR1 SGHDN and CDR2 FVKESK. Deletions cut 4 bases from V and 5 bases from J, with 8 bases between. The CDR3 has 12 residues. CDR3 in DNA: TGTGCCAGCAGCCCAGGGTATACTGAAGCTTTCTTT. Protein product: CASSPGYTEAFF.

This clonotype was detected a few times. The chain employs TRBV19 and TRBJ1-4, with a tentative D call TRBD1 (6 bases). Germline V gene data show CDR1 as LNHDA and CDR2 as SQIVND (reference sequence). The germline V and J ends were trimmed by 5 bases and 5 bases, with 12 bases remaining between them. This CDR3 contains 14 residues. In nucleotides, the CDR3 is TGTGCCAGTAGTGTGGCAGGGGTGAATGAAAAACTGTTTTTT. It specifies CASSVAGVNEKLFF.

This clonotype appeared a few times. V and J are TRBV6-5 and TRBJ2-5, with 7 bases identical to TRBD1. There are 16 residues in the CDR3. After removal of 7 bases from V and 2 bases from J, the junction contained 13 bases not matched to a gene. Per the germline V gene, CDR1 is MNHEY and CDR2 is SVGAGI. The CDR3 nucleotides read TGTGCCAGCAAGGCGTCGGGGACAGCAAGACAAGAGACCCAGTACTTC. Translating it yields CASKASGTARQETQYF.

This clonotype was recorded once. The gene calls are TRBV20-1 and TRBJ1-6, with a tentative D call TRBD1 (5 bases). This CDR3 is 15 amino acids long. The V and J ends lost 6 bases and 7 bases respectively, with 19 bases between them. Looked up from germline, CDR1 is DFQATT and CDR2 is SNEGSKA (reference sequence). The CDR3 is CSARLTGTANSPLHF. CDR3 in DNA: TGCAGTGCACGGCTGACCGGGACCGCAAATTCACCCCTCCACTTT.

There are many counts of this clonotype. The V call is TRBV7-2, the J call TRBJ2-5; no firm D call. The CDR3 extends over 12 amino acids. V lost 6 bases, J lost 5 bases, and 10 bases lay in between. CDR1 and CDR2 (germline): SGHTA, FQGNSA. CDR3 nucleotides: TGTGCCAGCAGACCCGACCCTGAGACCCAGTACTTC. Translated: CASRPDPETQYF. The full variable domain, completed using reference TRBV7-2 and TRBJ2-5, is GAGVSQSPSNKVTEKGKDVELRCDPISGHTALYWYRQSLGQGLEFLIYFQGNSAPDKSGLPSDRFSAERTGGSVSTLTIQRTQQEDSAVYLCASRPDPETQYFGPGTRLLVL.

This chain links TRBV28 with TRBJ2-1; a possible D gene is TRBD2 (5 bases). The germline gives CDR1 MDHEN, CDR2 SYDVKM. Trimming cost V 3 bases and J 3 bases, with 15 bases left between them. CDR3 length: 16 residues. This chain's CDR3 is CASSFQEARLYNEQFF. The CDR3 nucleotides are TGTGCCAGCAGTTTTCAGGAGGCCCGACTCTACAATGAGCAGTTCTTC.

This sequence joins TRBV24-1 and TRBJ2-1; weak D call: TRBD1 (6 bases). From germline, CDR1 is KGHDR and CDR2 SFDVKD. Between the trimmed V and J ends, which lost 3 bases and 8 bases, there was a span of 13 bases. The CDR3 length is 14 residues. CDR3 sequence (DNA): TGTGCCACCAGTGATCAAAGGACAGCGGATGAGCAGTTCTTC. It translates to CATSDQRTADEQFF.

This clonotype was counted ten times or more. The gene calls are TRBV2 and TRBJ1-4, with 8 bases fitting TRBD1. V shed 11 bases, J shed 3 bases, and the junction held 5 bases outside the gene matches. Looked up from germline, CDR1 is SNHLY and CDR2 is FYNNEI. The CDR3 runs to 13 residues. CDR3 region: CAVNRGANEKLFF. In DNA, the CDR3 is TGTGCCGTGAACAGGGGGGCTAATGAAAAACTGTTTTTT.

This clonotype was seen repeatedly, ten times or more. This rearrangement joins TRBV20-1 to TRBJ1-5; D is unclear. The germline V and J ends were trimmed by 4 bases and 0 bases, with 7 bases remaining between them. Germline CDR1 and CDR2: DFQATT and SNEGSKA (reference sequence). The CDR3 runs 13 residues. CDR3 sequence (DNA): TGCAGTGCTACGGGGTATAGCAATCAGCCCCAGCATTTT. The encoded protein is CSATGYSNQPQHF.

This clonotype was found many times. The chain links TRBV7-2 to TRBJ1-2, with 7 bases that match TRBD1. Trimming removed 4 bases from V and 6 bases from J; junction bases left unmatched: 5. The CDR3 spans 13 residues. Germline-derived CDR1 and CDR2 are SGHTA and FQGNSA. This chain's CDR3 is CASSSGTADGYTF. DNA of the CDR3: TGTGCCAGCAGCTCCGGGACAGCGGATGGCTACACCTTC.

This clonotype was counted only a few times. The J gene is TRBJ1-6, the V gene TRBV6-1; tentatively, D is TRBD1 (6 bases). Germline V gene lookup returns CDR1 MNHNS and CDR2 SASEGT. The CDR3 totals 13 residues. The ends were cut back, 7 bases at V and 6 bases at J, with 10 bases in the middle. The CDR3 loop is CASKGGLNSPLHF. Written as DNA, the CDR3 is TGTGCCAGCAAGGGGGGGCTTAATTCACCCCTCCACTTT.

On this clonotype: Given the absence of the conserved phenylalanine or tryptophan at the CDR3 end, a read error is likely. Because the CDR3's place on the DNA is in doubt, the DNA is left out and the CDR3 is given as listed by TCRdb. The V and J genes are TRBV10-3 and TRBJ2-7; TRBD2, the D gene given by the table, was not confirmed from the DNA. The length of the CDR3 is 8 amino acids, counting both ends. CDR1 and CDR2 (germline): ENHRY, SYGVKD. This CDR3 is CAISIIAG.

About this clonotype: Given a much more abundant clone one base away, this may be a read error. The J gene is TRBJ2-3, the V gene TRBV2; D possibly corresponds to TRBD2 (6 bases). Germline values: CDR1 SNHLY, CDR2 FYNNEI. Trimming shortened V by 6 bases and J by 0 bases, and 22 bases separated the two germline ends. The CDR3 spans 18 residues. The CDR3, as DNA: TGTGCCAGCAGCGAAAGGCCGGGGGAGAGAACTAGCACAGATACGCAGTATTTT. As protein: CASSERPGERTSTDTQYF.

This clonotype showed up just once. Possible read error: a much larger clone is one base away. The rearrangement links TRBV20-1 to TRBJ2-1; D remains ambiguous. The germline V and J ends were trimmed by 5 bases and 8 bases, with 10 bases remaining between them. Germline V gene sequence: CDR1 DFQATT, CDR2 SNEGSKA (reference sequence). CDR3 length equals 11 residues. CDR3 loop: CSAGNRDEQFF. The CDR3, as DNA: TGCAGTGCTGGCAATAGAGATGAGCAGTTCTTC.

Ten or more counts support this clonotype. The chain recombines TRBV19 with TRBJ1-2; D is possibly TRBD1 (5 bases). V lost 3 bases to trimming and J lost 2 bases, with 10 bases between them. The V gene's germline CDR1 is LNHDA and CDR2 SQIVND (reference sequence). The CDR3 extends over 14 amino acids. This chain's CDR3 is CASSIGGRNYGYTF. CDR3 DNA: TGTGCCAGTAGTATTGGGGGGAGAAACTATGGCTACACCTTC. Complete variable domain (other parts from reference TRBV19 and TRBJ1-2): DGGITQSPKYLFRKEGQNVTLSCEQNLNHDAMYWYRQDPGQGLRLIYYSQIVNDFQKGDIAEGYSVSREKKESFPLTVTSAQKNPTAFYLCASSIGGRNYGYTFGSGTRLTVV.

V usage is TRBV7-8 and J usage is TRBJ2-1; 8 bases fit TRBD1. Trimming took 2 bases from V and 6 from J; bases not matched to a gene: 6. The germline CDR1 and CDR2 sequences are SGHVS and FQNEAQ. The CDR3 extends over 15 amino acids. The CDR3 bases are TGTGCCAGCAGCTTAAGGCAGGGGGCAGGCAATGAGCAGTTCTTC. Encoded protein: CASSLRQGAGNEQFF.

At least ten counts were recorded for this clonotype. The CDR3 DNA reads as TGTGCCAGCAGCTTAGGGGTATTGGCAGATACGCAGTATTTT. The encoded protein is CASSLGVLADTQYF. V is TRBV7-2 and J is TRBJ2-3; D is undetermined. The germline V gene has CDR1 SGHTA and CDR2 FQGNSA. V was clipped by 1 base and J by 4 bases, with 9 bases between them. CDR3 length: 14 residues.

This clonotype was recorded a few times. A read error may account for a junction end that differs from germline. This CDR3 reads CASSYMDRNRPQHF. The CDR3 DNA reads TGTGCCAGCAGTTATATGGACAGAAATCGGCCCCAGCATTTT. The chain joins TRBV12-3 or TRBV12-4 to TRBJ1-5, with D tentatively TRBD1 (6 bases). The length of the CDR3 is 14 residues.

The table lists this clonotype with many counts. The CDR3 loop is CSALPSGGAAQYF. CDR3 sequence (DNA): TGCAGTGCTCTCCCCTCGGGAGGGGCGGCCCAGTACTTC. The chain carries TRBV20-1 and TRBJ2-5; 8 bases match TRBD2. Trimming cost V 5 bases and J 9 bases; bases outside gene matches: 11. The germline V gene has CDR1 DFQATT and CDR2 SNEGSKA (reference sequence). The CDR3 length is 13 residues.

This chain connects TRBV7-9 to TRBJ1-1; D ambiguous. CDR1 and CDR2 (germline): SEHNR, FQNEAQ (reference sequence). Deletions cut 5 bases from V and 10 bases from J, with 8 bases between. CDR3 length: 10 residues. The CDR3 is CASSAGGAFF. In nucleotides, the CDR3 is TGTGCCAGCAGCGCGGGCGGAGCTTTCTTT.

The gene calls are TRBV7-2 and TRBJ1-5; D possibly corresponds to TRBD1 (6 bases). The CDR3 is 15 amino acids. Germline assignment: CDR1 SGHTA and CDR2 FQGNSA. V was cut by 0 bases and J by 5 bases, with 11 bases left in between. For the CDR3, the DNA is TGTGCCAGCAGCTTAGCCGGGACACGATATCAGCCCCAGCATTTT. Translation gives CASSLAGTRYQPQHF.

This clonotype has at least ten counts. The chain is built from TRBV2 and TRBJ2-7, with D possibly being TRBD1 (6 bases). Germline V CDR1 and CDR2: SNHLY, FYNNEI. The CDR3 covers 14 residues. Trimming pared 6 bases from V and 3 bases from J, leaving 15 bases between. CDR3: CASRRDNADYEQYF. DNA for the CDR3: TGTGCCAGCAGAAGGGACAATGCCGACTACGAGCAGTACTTC.